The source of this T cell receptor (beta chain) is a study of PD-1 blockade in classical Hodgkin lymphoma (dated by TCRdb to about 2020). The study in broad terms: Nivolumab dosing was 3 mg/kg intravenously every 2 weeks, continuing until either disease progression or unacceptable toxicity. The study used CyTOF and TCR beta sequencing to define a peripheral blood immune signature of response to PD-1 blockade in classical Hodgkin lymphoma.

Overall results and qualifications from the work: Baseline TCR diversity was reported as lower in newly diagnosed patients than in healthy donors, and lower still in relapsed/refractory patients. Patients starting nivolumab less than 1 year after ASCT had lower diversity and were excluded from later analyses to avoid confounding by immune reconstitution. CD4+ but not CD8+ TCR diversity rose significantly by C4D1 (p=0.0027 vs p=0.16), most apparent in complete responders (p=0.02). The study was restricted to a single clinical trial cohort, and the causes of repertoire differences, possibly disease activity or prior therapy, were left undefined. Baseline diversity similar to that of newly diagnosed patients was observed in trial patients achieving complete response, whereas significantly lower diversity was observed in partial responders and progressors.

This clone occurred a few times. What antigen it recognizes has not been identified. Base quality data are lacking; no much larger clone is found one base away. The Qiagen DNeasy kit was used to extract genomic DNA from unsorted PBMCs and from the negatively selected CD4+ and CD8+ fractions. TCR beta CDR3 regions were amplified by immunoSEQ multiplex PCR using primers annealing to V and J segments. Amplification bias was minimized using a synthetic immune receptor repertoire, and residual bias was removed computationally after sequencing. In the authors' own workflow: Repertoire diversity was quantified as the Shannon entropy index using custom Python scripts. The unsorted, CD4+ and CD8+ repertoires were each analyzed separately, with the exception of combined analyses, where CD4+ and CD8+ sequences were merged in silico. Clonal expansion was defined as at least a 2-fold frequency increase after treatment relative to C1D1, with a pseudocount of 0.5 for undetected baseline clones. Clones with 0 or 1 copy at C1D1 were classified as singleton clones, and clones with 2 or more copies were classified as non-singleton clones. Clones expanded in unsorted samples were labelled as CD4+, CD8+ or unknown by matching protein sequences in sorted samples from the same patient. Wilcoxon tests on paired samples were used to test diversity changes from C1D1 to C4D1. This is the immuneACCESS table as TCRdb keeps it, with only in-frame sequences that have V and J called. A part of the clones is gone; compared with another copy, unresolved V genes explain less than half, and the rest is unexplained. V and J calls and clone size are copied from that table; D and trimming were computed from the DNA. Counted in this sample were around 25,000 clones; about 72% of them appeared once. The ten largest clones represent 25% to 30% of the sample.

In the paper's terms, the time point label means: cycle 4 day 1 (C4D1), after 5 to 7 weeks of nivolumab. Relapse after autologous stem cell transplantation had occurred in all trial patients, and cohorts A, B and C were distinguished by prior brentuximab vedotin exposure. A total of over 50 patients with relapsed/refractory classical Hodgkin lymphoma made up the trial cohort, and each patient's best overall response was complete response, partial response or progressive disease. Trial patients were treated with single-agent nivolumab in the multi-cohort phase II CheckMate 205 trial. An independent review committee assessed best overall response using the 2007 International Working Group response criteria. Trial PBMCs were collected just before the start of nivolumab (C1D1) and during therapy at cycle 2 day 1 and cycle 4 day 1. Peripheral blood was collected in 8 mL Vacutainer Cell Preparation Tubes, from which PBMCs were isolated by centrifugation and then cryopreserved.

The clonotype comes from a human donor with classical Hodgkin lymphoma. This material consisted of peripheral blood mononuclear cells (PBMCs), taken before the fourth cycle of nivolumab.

The CDR3 corresponds to CASSRGAPTEAFF. In nucleotide form, the sequence is TGTGCCAGCAGCCGCGGGGCGCCCACTGAAGCTTTCTTT. The receptor chain draws on TRBV5-6 and TRBJ1-1; matching of 5 bases hints at TRBD1 as the D gene. The CDR3 numbers 13 residues from cysteine through phenylalanine. CDR3 DNA only is kept here, 39 bases in frame from base 1. The germline V gene provides CDR1 SGHDT and CDR2 YYEEEE. V is cut by 4 bases and J by 4 bases, and the space between the germline ends is 11 bases.